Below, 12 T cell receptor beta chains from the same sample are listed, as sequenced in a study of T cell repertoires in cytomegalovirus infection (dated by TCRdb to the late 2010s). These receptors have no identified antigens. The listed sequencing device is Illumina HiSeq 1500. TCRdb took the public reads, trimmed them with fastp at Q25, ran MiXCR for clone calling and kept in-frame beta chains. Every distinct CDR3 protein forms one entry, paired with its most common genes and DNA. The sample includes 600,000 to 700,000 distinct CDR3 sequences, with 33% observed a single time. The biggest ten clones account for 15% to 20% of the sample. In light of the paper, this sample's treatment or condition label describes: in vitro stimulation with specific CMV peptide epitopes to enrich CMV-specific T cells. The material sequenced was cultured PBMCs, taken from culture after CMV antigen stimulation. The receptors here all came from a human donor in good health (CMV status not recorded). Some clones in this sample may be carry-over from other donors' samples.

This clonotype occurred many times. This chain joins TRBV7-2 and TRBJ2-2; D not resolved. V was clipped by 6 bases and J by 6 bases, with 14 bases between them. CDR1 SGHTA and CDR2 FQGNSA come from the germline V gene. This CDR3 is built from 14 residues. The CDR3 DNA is TGTGCCAGCAGGCTTCCACGCGCGTCCGGGGAGCTGTTTTTT. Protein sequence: CASRLPRASGELFF.

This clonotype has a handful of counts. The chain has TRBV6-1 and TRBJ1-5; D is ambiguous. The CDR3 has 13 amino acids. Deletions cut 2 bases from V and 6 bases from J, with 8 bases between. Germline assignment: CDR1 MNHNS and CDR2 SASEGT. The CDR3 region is CASSESRSQPQHF. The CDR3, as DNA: TGTGCCAGCAGTGAAAGCAGATCTCAGCCCCAGCATTTT.

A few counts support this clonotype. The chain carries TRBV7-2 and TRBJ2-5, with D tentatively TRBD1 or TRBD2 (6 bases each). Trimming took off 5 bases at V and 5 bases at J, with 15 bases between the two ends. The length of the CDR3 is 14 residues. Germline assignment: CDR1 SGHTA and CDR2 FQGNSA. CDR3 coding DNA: TGTGCCAGCAGCGCTGGAGGGGGAGGCGAGACCCAGTACTTC. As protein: CASSAGGGGETQYF.

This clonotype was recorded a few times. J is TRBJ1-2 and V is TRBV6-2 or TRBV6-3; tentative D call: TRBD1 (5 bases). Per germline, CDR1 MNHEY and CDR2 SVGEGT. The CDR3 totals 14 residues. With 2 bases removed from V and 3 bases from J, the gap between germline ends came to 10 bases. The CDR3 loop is CASSYGARDYGYTF. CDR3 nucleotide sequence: TGTGCCAGCAGTTACGGGGCGAGGGACTATGGCTACACCTTC.

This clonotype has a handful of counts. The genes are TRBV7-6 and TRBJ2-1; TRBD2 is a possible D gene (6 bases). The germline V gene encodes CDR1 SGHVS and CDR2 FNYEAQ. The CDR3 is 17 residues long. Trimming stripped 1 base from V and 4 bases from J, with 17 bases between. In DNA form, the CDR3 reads TGTGCCAGCAGCTTAGTAGGGACTCAGCCCCGATACAATGAGCAGTTCTTC. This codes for CASSLVGTQPRYNEQFF.

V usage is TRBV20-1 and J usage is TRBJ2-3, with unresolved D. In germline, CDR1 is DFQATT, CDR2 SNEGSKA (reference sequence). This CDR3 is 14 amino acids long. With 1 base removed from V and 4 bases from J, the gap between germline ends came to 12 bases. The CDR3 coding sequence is TGCAGTGCTAGAGTCACAGCGAGCTCAGATACGCAGTATTTT. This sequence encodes CSARVTASSDTQYF.

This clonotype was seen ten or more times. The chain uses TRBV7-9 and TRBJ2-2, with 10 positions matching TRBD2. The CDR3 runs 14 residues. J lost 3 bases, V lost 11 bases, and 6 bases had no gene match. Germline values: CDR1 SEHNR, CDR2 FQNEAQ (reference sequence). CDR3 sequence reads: CAVPTSGYTGELFF. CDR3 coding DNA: TGTGCCGTTCCGACTAGCGGGTACACCGGGGAGCTGTTTTTT.

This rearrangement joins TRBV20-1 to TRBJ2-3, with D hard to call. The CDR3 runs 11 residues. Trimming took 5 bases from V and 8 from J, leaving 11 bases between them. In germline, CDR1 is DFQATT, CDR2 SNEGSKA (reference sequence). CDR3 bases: TGCAGTGCTCCAGACTCGCTTACGCAGTATTTT. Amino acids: CSAPDSLTQYF.

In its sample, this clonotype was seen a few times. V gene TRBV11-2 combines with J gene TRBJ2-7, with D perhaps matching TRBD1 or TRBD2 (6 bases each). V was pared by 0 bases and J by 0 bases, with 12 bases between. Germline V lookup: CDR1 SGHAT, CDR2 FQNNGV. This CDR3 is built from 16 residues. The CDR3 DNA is TGTGCCAGCAGCTTAGAATTAGGGGGGAGCTCCTACGAGCAGTACTTC. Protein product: CASSLELGGSSYEQYF.

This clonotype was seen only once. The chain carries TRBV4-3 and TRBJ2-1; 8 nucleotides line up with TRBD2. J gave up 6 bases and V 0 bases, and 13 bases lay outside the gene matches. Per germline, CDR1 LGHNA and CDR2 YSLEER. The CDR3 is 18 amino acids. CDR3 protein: CASSQEAASGGSRNEQFF. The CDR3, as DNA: TGCGCCAGCAGCCAAGAGGCTGCCAGCGGGGGTTCGCGCAATGAGCAGTTCTTC.

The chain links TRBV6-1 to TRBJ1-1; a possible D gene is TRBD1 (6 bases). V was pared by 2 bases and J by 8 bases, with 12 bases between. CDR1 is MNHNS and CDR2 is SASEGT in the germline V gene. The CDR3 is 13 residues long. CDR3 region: CASSEPGEAEAFF. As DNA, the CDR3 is TGTGCCAGCAGTGAACCAGGGGAGGCAGAAGCTTTCTTT.

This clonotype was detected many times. CDR3 protein: CASSLPQNGNTIYF. The CDR3 region has the DNA TGTGCCAGCAGCTTACCACAGAACGGAAACACCATATATTTT. The rearrangement links TRBV7-2 to TRBJ1-3; no clear D. With 2 bases removed from V and 4 bases from J, the gap between germline ends came to 9 bases. The CDR3 is made up of 14 amino acids. The germline V gene has CDR1 SGHTA and CDR2 FQGNSA. The full variable domain, completed using reference TRBV7-2 and TRBJ1-3, is GAGVSQSPSNKVTEKGKDVELRCDPISGHTALYWYRQSLGQGLEFLIYFQGNSAPDKSGLPSDRFSAERTGGSVSTLTIQRTQQEDSAVYLCASSLPQNGNTIYFGEGSWLTVV.